This paragraph reports one T cell receptor beta chain. The antigen is undetermined. The sample is drawn from a study of T cells in Graves' hyperthyroidism and ophthalmopathy. Findings and limits, study-wide: Ophthalmopathy and stable hyperthyroidism were separated by a 13 V-J model.

Patients aged 18 to 65 with hyperthyroidism were newly diagnosed, with duration under 2 months. The authors obtained PBMCs from roughly 10 ml of fresh peripheral blood. Researchers took RNA transcripts and amplified the TCR beta CDR3 regions from them. In the first-round RT-PCR of the TCR CDR3, the HTBI primer set was used. MiXCR, applied by TCRdb to the multiplex PCR reads, yields one record per CDR3 protein. The sample lists fewer than 400,000 distinct CDR3 sequences; more than 20% were seen once. CDR3 length: 15 residues. CDR1 and CDR2 (germline): DFQATT, SNEGSKA (reference sequence). V gave up 0 bases and J gave up 4 bases; unmatched junction bases: 8.

The origin of this receptor is a man in his fifties with Graves' hyperthyroidism. The chain couples TRBV20-1 to TRBJ1-2; TRBD1 aligns across 7 bases. Material for sequencing was blood. The CDR3 sequence: CSARDAVGQPYGYTF. CDR3 nucleotides: TGCAGTGCTAGAGACGCTGTGGGACAGCCCTATGGCTACACCTTC.